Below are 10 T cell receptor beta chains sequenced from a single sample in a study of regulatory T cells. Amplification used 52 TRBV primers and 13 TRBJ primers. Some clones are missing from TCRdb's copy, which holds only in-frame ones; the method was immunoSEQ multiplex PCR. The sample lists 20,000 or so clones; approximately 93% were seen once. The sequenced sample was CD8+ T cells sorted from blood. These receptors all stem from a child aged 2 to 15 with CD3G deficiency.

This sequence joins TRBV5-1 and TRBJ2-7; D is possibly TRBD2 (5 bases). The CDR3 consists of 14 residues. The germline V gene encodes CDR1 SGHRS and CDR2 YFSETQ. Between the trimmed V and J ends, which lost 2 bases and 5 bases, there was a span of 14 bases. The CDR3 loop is CASSFLNGGDEQYF. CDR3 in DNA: TGCGCCAGCAGCTTCCTCAATGGAGGTGACGAGCAGTACTTC.

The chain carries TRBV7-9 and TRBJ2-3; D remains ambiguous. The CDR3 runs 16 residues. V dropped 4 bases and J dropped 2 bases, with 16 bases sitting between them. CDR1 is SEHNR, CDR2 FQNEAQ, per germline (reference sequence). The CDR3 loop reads CASSSQGRTYTDTQYF. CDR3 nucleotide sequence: TGTGCCAGCAGCTCCCAAGGCAGGACCTACACAGATACGCAGTATTTT.

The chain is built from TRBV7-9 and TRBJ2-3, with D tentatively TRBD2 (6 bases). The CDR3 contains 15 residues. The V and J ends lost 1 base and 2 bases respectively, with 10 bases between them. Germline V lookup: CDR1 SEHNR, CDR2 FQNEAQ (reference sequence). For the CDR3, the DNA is TGTGCCAGCAGCTTAGTGGGGGGTCCCACAGATACGCAGTATTTT. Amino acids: CASSLVGGPTDTQYF.

The CDR3 spells CASSLSGTGKDGYTF. CDR3 DNA: TGTGCCAGCAGTCTCTCCGGGACAGGGAAGGATGGCTACACCTTC. The chain is built from TRBV27 and TRBJ1-2; 9 bases agree with TRBD1. CDR3 length equals 15 residues. Trimming removed 5 bases from V and 6 bases from J; junction bases left unmatched: 10. The V gene's germline CDR1 is MNHEY and CDR2 SMNVEV (reference sequence).

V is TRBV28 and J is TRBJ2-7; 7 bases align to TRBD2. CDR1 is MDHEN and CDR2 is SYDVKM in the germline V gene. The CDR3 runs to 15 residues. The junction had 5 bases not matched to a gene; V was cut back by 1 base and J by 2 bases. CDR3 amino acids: CASSLSPSGTYEQYF. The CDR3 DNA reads TGTGCCAGCAGTTTATCGCCTAGCGGAACCTACGAGCAGTACTTC.

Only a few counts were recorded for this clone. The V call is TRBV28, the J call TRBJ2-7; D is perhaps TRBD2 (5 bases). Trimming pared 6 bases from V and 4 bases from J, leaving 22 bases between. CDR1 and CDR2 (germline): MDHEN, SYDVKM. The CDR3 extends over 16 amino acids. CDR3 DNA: TGTGCCAGCAGCTCATTCGGGAACCCACGGGGTTACGAGCAGTACTTC. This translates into CASSSFGNPRGYEQYF. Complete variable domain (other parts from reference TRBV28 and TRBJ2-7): DVKVTQSSRYLVKRTGEKVFLECVQDMDHENMFWYRQDPGLGLRLIYFSYDVKMKEKGDIPEGYSVSREKKERFSLILESASTNQTSMYLCASSSFGNPRGYEQYFGPGTRLTVT.

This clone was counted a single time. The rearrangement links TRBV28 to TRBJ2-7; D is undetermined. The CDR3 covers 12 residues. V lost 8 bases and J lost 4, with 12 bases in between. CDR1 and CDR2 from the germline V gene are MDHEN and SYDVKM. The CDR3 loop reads CASGNHGYEQYF. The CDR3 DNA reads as TGTGCCAGCGGAAACCACGGTTACGAGCAGTACTTC.

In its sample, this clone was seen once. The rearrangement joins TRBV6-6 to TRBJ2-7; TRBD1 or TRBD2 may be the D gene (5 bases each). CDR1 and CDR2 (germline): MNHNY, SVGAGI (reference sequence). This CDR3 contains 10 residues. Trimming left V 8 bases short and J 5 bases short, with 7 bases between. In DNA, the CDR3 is TGTGCCAGCGGGGGTGACGAGCAGTACTTC. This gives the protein CASGGDEQYF.

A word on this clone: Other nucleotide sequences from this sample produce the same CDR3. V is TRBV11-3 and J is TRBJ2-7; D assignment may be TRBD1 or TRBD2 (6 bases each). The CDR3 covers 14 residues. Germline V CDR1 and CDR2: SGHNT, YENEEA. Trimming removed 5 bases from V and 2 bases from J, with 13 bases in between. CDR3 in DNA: TGTGCCAGCAGCCTCGGACGGGGGCCCTACGAGCAGTACTTC. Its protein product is CASSLGRGPYEQYF.

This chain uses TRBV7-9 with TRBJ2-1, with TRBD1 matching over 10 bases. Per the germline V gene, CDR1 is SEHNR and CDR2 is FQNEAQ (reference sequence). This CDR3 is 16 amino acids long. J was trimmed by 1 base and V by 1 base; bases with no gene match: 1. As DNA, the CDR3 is TGTGCCAGCAGCTTAGGGACAGGGGGTTCCTACAATGAGCAGTTCTTC. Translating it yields CASSLGTGGSYNEQFF.